The clone carrying this T cell receptor beta chain was observed at least ten times. Ligated cDNA underwent four rounds of PCR with nested alpha and beta constant region primers and SP2. TCRdb re-called the UMI-ligation and nested PCR reads through MiXCR, storing one row per CDR3 protein. The sample shows tens of thousands of distinct CDR3 sequences, roughly 11% of them seen only once. These data originate in a study of naive and memory T cell subsets. As to treatment: skin biopsy from PPD injection site in Mantoux-positive individual. An oligonucleotide containing a UMI was ligated to the 3' end of TCR cDNA. This CDR3 is built from 15 residues. V was clipped by 7 bases and J by 4 bases, with 20 bases between them. Per germline, CDR1 SQVTM and CDR2 ANQGSEA.

The sequence was obtained from an adult in good health. Material: skin, obtained from a tuberculin skin test site. The chain carries TRBV29-1 and TRBJ2-1; TRBD1 might be the D (6 bases). This CDR3 reads CSASGVGRYYNEQFF. The CDR3 nucleotides are TGCAGCGCGTCAGGGGTCGGCAGATATTACAATGAGCAGTTCTTC.